This T cell receptor beta chain was observed in a study of blood T cell repertoires in COVID-19. Donors in Cohort 3 who had recovered were those with two negative PCRs, healthcare professional clearance, or resolution of their symptoms. The germline gives CDR1 SGHTA, CDR2 FQGNSA. The CDR3 runs to 14 residues. J gave up 6 bases and V 0 bases, and 2 bases lay outside the gene matches. Generated by immunoSEQ multiplex PCR, the TCRdb table keeps only in-frame clones and is missing some. The data show over 150,000 clones, more than 80% seen once. Source material: PBMCs or T cells enriched from blood (not recorded which). The sequence was obtained from a middle-aged man who had recovered from COVID-19. J is TRBJ1-5 and V is TRBV7-2, with TRBD1 identical over 7 bases. For the CDR3, the DNA is TGTGCCAGCAGCTTAGCAGGGGGCCGTCAGCCCCAGCATTTT. As protein: CASSLAGGRQPQHF. Full variable domain (outside the CDR3, taken from reference TRBV7-2 and TRBJ1-5): GAGVSQSPSNKVTEKGKDVELRCDPISGHTALYWYRQSLGQGLEFLIYFQGNSAPDKSGLPSDRFSAERTGGSVSTLTIQRTQQEDSAVYLCASSLAGGRQPQHFGDGTRLSIL.